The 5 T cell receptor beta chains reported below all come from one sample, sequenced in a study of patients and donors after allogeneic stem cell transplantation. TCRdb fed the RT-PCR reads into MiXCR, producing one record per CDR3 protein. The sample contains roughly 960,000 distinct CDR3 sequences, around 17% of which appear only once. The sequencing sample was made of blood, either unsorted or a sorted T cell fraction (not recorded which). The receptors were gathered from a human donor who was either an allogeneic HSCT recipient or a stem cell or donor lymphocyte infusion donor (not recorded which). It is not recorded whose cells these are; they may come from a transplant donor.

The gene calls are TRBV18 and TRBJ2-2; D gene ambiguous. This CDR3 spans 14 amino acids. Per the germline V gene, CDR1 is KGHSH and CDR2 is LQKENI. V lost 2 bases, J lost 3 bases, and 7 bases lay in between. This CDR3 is CASSPRKDTGELFF. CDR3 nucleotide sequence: TGTGCCAGCTCACCAAGAAAGGACACCGGGGAGCTGTTTTTT.

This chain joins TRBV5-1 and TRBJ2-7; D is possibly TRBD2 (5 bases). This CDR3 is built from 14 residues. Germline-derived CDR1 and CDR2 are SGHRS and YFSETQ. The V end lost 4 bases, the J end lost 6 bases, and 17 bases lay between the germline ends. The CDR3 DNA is TGCGCCAGCAGCCCGGGGTCCAGGATTAGCGAGCAGTACTTC. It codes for CASSPGSRISEQYF.

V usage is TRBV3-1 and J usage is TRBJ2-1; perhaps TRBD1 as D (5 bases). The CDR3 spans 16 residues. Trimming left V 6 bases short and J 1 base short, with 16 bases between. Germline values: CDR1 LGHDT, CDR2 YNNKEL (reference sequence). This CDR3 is CASRQVPTGSYNEQFF. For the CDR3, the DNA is TGTGCCAGCAGGCAGGTCCCCACAGGATCCTACAATGAGCAGTTCTTC.

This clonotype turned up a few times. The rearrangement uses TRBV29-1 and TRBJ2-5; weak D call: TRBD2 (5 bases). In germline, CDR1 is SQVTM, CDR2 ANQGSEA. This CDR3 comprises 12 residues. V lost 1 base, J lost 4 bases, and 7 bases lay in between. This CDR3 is CSVEGAGETQYF. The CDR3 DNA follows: TGCAGCGTTGAAGGGGCGGGAGAGACCCAGTACTTC.

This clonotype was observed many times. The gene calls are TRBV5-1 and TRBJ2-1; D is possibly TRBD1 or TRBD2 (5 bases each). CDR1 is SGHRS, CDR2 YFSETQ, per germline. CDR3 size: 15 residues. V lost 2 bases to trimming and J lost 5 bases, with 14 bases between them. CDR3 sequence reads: CASSFRDPDNNEQFF. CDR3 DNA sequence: TGCGCCAGCAGCTTTCGGGATCCGGACAACAATGAGCAGTTCTTC.